This T cell receptor (beta chain) was sequenced for a study of cytomegalovirus exposure and HLA in healthy donors. Looking at the study overall: Clustering assigned 70% to 85% of the approximately 390 genotyped donors to the Caucasian-associated ancestry cluster.

With respect to this clone: Its target is unknown.

Whole-study findings and limits: Most TCR beta V segments were productive about 87% or about 30% of the time in an earlier analysis. Later analysis associated a missense DCLRE1C variant with TCR beta V- and J-gene trimming. Using a false discovery rate of 0.05, a later analysis showed that approximately 17,000 TCR beta sequences were associated with HLA alleles.

The CDR3 contains 15 residues. Germline loops: CDR1 SNHLY, CDR2 FYNNEI. V gave up 7 bases and J gave up 3 bases; unmatched junction bases: 9. It was with 60 Vbeta and 13 Jbeta primers that the PCR ran. Clones were sequenced by immunoSEQ multiplex PCR, and TCRdb holds only the in-frame ones, with some missing. The table lists 60,000 to 90,000 clones, roughly 70% of them singletons. The specimen was PBMCs. This chain links TRBV2 with TRBJ2-5; 9 bases agree with TRBD1. This clonotype originated in a woman in her forties or fifties in good health and CMV-seropositive. CDR3 DNA sequence: TGTGCCAGCAACCCAGATTGGACAGGGGAAGAGACCCAGTACTTC. Amino acid sequence: CASNPDWTGEETQYF.